This T cell receptor (beta chain) comes out of a study of graft-versus-host responses after intestinal transplantation. V lost 6 bases, J lost 5 bases, and 16 bases lay in between. This CDR3 spans 15 amino acids. CDR1 is MNHEY and CDR2 is SVGAGI in the germline V gene. TCRdb keeps only in-frame clones here, not all; method: immunoSEQ multiplex PCR. The sample has about 40,000 clones, about 90% seen once. The sequenced sample was PBMCs, obtained around 43 weeks after intestinal transplant. This clonotype was obtained from a human patient who received an intestinal transplant, so some T cells may come from the graft donor. This chain joins TRBV6-5 and TRBJ1-4, with D possibly TRBD1 on 5 matching bases. DNA of the CDR3: TGTGCCAGCAGGTCCCCGGCAGGGCCGAATGAAAAACTGTTTTTT. Translated: CASRSPAGPNEKLFF.